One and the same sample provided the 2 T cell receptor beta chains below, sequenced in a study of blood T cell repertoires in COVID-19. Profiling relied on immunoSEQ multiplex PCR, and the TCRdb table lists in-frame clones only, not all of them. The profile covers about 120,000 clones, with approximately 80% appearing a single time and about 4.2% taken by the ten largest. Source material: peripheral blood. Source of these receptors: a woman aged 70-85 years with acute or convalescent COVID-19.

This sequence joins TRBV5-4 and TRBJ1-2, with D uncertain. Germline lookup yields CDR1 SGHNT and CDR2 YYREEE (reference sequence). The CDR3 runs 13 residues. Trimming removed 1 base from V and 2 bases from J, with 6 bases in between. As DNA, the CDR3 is TGTGCCAGCAGCTTGAAGGAGAACTATGGCTACACCTTC. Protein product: CASSLKENYGYTF.

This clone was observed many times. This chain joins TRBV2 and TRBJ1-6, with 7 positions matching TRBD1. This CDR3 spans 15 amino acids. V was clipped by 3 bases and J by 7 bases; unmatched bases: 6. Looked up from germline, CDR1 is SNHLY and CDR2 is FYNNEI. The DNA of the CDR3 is TGTGCCAGCAGTGACAGGGGGTTGCGGAATTCACCCCTCCACTTT. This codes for CASSDRGLRNSPLHF.